This T cell receptor beta chain originates from a study of metastatic and nonmetastatic thyroid tumors. As for the study in general: Repertoires from malignant and benign thyroid patients were compared across blood and tumor or nodule tissue.

In the study's own analysis: Clinicopathological groups differed in CDR3, with these differences serving to build a distant-metastasis classifier for papillary thyroid cancer. Using MiXCR, TCRdb reanalyzed the PCR reads. These V and J calls are TCRdb output, not the study's own analysis. The data hold 55,000 to 75,000 clones, with roughly 18% observed a single time. Many counts were recorded for this clone. Antigen unknown. Study-wide findings and caveats: Reports indicated that malignant thyroid tumors showed significantly higher TCR beta diversity than benign nodules did, in blood and tumor.

The CDR3 contains 11 residues. The germline V gene has CDR1 DFQATT and CDR2 SNEGSKA (reference sequence). V lost 0 bases and J 5 bases, leaving 3 bases between the germline ends. Every patient underwent thyroid surgery untreated. The origin of this receptor is a female donor with papillary thyroid cancer or a benign thyroid nodule (not recorded which). Some clones in this sample may be carry-over from other donors' samples. The rearrangement joins TRBV20-1 to TRBJ2-3; D call uncertain. The specimen was blood. The CDR3 DNA reads as TGCAGTGCTAGAGAAGGAGATACGCAGTATTTT. Amino acid sequence: CSAREGDTQYF.